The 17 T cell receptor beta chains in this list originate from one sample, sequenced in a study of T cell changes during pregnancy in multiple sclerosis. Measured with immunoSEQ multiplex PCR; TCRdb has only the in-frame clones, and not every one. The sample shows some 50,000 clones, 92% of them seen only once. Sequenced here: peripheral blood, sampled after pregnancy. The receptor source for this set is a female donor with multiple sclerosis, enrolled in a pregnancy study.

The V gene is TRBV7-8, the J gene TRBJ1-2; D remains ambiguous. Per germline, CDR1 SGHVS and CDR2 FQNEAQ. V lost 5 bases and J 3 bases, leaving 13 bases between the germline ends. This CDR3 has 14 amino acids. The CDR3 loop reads CASSRPGLDYGYTF. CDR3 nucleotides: TGTGCCAGCAGCCGACCGGGGTTAGACTATGGCTACACCTTC.

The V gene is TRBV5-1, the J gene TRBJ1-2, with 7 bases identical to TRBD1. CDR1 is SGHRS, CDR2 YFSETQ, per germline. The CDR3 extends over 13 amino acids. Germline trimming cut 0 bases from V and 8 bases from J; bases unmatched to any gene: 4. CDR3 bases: TGCGCCAGCAGCTTGGGGCAGGGGGAAGGCTACACCTTC. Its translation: CASSLGQGEGYTF.

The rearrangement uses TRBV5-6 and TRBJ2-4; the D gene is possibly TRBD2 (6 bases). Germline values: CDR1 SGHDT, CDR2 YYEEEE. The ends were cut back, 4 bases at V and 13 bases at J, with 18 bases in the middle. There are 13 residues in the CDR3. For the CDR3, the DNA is TGTGCCAGCAGCCTCCTGGAGGGGCAGGGACAGTACTTC. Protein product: CASSLLEGQGQYF.

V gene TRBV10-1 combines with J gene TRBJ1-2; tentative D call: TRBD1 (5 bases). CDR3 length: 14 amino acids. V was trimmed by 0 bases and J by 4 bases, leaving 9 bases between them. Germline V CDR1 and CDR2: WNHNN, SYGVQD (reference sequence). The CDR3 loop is CASSESGGSYGYTF. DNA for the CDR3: TGCGCCAGCAGTGAGTCGGGGGGGAGCTATGGCTACACCTTC.

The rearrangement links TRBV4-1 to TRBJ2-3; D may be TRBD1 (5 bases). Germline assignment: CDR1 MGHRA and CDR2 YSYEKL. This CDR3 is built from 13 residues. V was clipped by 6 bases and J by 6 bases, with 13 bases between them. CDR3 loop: CASRGLRMDTQYF. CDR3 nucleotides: TGCGCCAGCAGGGGGCTAAGGATGGATACGCAGTATTTT.

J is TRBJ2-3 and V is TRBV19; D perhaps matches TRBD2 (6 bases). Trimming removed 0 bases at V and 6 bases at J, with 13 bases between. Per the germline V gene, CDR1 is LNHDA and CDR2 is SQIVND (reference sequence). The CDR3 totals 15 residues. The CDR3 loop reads CASSIEGTRVDTQYF. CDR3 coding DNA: TGTGCCAGTAGTATAGAAGGGACTCGGGTCGATACGCAGTATTTT.

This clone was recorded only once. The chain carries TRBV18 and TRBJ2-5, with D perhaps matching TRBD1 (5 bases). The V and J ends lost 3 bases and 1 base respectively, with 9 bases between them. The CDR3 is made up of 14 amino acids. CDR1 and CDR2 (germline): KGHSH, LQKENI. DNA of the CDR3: TGTGCCAGCTCACCGACAGAAATCCAAGAGACCCAGTACTTC. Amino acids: CASSPTEIQETQYF. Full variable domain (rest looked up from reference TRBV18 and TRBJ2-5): NAGVMQNPRHLVRRRGQEARLRCSPMKGHSHVYWYRQLPEEGLKFMVYLQKENIIDESGMPKERFSAEFPKEGPSILRIQQVVRGDSAAYFCASSPTEIQETQYFGPGTRLLVL.

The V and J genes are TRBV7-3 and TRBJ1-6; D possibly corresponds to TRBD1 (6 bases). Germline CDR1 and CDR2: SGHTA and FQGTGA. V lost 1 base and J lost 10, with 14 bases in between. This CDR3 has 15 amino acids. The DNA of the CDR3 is TGTGCCAGCAGCTTAAACGGGCAGGGGCAGTCACCCCTCCACTTT. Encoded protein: CASSLNGQGQSPLHF.

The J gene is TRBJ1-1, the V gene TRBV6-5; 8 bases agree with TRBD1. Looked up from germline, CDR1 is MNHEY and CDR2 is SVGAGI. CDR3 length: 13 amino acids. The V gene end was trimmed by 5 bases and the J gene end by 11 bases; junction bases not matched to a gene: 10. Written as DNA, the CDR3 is TGTGCCAGCAGTAGGGACAGGAGTAGGTGGGCTTTCTTT. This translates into CASSRDRSRWAFF.

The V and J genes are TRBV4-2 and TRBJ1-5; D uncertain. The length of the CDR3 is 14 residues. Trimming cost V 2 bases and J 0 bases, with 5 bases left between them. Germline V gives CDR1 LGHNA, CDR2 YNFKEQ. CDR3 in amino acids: CASSQRYSNQPQHF. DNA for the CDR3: TGTGCCAGCAGCCAACGGTATAGCAATCAGCCCCAGCATTTT.

The CDR3, as DNA: TGTGCCAGCAGTGACCAGGGGGCAATTGGAAACACCATATATTTT. Encoded protein: CASSDQGAIGNTIYF. The V gene is TRBV6-1, the J gene TRBJ1-3; 8 bases are shared with TRBD1. This CDR3 region has 15 residues. Germline CDR1 MNHNS, CDR2 SASEGT. J lost 3 bases, V lost 3 bases, and 4 bases had no gene match.

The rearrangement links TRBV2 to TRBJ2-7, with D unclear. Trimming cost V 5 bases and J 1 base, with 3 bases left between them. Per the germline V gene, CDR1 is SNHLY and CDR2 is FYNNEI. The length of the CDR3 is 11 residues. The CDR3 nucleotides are TGTGCCAGCAGTCAATCCTACGAGCAGTACTTC. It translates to CASSQSYEQYF. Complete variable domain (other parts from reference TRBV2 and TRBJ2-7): EPEVTQTPSHQVTQMGQEVILRCVPISNHLYFYWYRQILGQKVEFLVSFYNNEISEKSEIFDDQFSVERPDGSNFTLKIRSTKLEDSAMYFCASSQSYEQYFGPGTRLTVT.

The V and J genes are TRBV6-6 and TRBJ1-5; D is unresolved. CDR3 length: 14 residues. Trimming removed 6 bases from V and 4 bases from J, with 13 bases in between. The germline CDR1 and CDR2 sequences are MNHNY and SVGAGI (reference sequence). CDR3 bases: TGTGCCAGCAGCTTGCCTGAGAGTAATCAGCCCCAGCATTTT. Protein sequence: CASSLPESNQPQHF.

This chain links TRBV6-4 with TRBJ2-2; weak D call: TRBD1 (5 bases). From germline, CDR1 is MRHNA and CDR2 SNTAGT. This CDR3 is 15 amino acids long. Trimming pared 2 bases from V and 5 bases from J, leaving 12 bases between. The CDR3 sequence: CASSDGAGDTGELFF. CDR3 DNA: TGTGCCAGCAGTGACGGGGCTGGGGATACCGGGGAGCTGTTTTTT.

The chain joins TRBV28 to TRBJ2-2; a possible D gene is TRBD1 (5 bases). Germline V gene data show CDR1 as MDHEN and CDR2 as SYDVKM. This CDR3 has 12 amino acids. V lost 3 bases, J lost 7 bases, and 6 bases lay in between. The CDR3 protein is CASSFRVGELFF. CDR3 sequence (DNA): TGTGCCAGCAGTTTCAGGGTCGGGGAGCTGTTTTTT.

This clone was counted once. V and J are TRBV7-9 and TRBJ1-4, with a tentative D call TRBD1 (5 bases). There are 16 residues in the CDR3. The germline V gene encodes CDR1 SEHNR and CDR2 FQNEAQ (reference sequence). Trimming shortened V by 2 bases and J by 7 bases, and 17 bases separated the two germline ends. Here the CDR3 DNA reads TGTGCCAGCAGCTTAAGAGAGGCAGGAAGGGGTGAAAAACTGTTTTTT. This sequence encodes CASSLREAGRGEKLFF.

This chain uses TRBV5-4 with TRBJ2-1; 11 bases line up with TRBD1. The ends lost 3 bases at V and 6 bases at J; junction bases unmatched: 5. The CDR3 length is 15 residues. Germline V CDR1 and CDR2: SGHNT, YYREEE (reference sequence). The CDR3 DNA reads TGTGCCAGCAGCTCGGGACAGGGGGTTATCAATGAGCAGTTCTTC. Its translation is CASSSGQGVINEQFF.